These 21 T cell receptor beta chains share one sample of origin, sequenced in a study of blood T cell repertoires in COVID-19. Method: immunoSEQ multiplex PCR; TCRdb's copy keeps in-frame clones and lacks some. In the table there are approximately 210,000 clones, 80% to 90% of which are singletons. Sequencing used PBMCs or T cells enriched from blood (not recorded which). Receptors were obtained from a woman aged 45 to 65 with acute COVID-19.

The V call is TRBV2, the J call TRBJ2-7, with D perhaps TRBD2 (6 bases). The CDR3 has 14 amino acids. The germline V gene has CDR1 SNHLY and CDR2 FYNNEI. The germline V and J ends were trimmed by 8 bases and 0 bases, with 14 bases remaining between them. The CDR3 DNA sequence: TGTGCCAGCGGGGCTAGCGCCAGCTCCTACGAGCAGTACTTC. Translation gives CASGASASSYEQYF. The variable domain in full, with the rest retrieved from reference TRBV2 and TRBJ2-7, is EPEVTQTPSHQVTQMGQEVILRCVPISNHLYFYWYRQILGQKVEFLVSFYNNEISEKSEIFDDQFSVERPDGSNFTLKIRSTKLEDSAMYFCASGASASSYEQYFGPGTRLTVT.

The sample holds one count of this clone. The chain links TRBV30 to TRBJ1-2, with D tentatively TRBD1 (6 bases). Germline CDR1 GTSNPN, CDR2 SVGIG (reference sequence). V was cut by 0 bases and J by 8 bases, with 16 bases left in between. The length of the CDR3 is 14 residues. CDR3 coding DNA: TGTGCCTGGAGTGTTTTTACCGGGACAAGGGGCTACACCTTC. Translation gives CAWSVFTGTRGYTF.

The chain joins TRBV19 to TRBJ1-1, with TRBD1 as a possible D gene (5 bases). The V gene lost 7 bases and the J gene lost 5 bases, with 20 bases spanning the gap. From germline, CDR1 is LNHDA and CDR2 SQIVND (reference sequence). The CDR3 has 15 amino acids. CDR3 coding DNA: TGTGCCAGTACCTATGGGGAGGGATGGGGGACTGAAGCTTTCTTT. Residues: CASTYGEGWGTEAFF.

The chain links TRBV29-1 to TRBJ1-1, with a weak D call TRBD1 (6 bases). The CDR3 length is 12 residues. V lost 4 bases to trimming and J lost 5 bases, with 11 bases between them. Germline V gives CDR1 SQVTM, CDR2 ANQGSEA. CDR3 bases: TGCAGCGTTGGGGGGCTGGGGACTGAAGCTTTCTTT. Amino acids: CSVGGLGTEAFF.

The chain has TRBV2 and TRBJ2-3, with 8 bases aligning to TRBD2. The CDR3 totals 14 residues. V was clipped by 5 bases and J by 6 bases; unmatched bases: 7. The germline gives CDR1 SNHLY, CDR2 FYNNEI. CDR3 protein: CASSITSGRDTQYF. In DNA form, the CDR3 reads TGTGCCAGCAGTATAACTAGCGGAAGGGATACGCAGTATTTT.

The chain links TRBV27 to TRBJ1-5, with 7 bases fitting TRBD1. The CDR3 is 15 residues long. J lost 0 bases, V lost 9 bases, and 8 bases had no gene match. Germline-derived CDR1 and CDR2 are MNHEY and SMNVEV (reference sequence). CDR3 sequence (DNA): TGTGCCAGACGGGACAGTGATTATAGCAATCAGCCCCAGCATTTT. Translated, it gives CARRDSDYSNQPQHF.

This chain links TRBV9 with TRBJ2-3; 8 bases align to TRBD1. With V trimmed by 3 bases and J by 6 bases, 12 bases remained unmatched. This CDR3 contains 16 residues. The germline V gene has CDR1 SGDLS and CDR2 YYNGEE. This CDR3 reads CASSGRTGPLRDTQYF. The CDR3 nucleotides read TGTGCCAGCAGCGGCCGGACAGGGCCCCTAAGGGATACGCAGTATTTT.

Here the CDR3 DNA reads TGTGCCAGCAGCTACACCGGACAGGGTAGGACCGGGGAGCTGTTTTTT. It is translated as CASSYTGQGRTGELFF. The V gene is TRBV28, the J gene TRBJ2-2, with 8 bases that match TRBD1. Trimming removed 6 bases from V and 5 bases from J; junction bases left unmatched: 11. The CDR3 is 16 amino acids. Germline V gene lookup returns CDR1 MDHEN and CDR2 SYDVKM.

CDR3 protein: CASSAPGTSGTRGLYEQYF. The CDR3 nucleotides read TGTGCCAGCAGTGCACCCGGGACTAGCGGGACCAGGGGCCTCTACGAGCAGTACTTC. The chain joins TRBV28 to TRBJ2-7, with 13 nucleotides matching TRBD2. The CDR3 is 19 amino acids. CDR1 and CDR2 (germline): MDHEN, SYDVKM. V lost 5 bases to trimming and J lost 3 bases; unmatched junction nucleotides: 16.

The chain's CDR3 is CASSQDLVGGMYQETQYF. CDR3 sequence (DNA): TGTGCCAGCAGCCAAGATCTGGTAGGCGGGATGTACCAAGAGACCCAGTACTTC. The V call is TRBV14, the J call TRBJ2-5; D may be TRBD2 (6 bases). The CDR3 has 18 residues. V was clipped by 0 bases and J by 0 bases, with 17 bases between them. Germline V gene sequence: CDR1 SGHDN, CDR2 FVKESK.

This clone was picked up a small number of times. This chain uses TRBV15 with TRBJ1-2; D is uncertain. CDR3 length equals 14 residues. The germline V and J ends were trimmed by 0 bases and 0 bases, with 5 bases remaining between them. CDR1 and CDR2 from the germline V gene are LNHNV and YYDKDF (reference sequence). The CDR3 is CATSRDPTNYGYTF. The CDR3 DNA is TGTGCCACCAGCAGAGATCCCACTAACTATGGCTACACCTTC.

The chain carries TRBV29-1 and TRBJ2-1; D gene ambiguous. CDR3 size: 11 residues. Trimming shortened V by 2 bases and J by 4 bases, and 3 bases separated the two germline ends. Looked up from germline, CDR1 is SQVTM and CDR2 is ANQGSEA. Here the CDR3 DNA reads TGCAGCGTTGAACTTTACAATGAGCAGTTCTTC. Its protein product is CSVELYNEQFF.

A single count supports this clone. This chain links TRBV7-2 with TRBJ1-4; 9 nucleotides agree with TRBD1. Trimming cost V 5 bases and J 9 bases; bases outside gene matches: 7. CDR1 is SGHTA, CDR2 FQGNSA, per germline. This CDR3 region has 14 residues. CDR3 sequence: CASSPPGQGKKLFF. CDR3 bases: TGTGCCAGCAGCCCCCCGGGACAGGGAAAAAAACTGTTTTTT.

This rearrangement joins TRBV30 to TRBJ1-2, with 10 positions matching TRBD1. From germline, CDR1 is GTSNPN and CDR2 SVGIG (reference sequence). The CDR3 totals 15 residues. After removal of 0 bases from V and 2 bases from J, the junction contained 3 bases not matched to a gene. The CDR3 spells CAWSVPGQGNYGYTF. The CDR3 nucleotides are TGTGCCTGGAGTGTCCCGGGACAGGGGAACTATGGCTACACCTTC.

The V gene is TRBV5-1, the J gene TRBJ2-1, with D maybe TRBD1 (5 bases). This CDR3 has 15 residues. Germline CDR1 SGHRS, CDR2 YFSETQ. Trimming took 2 bases from V and 0 from J, leaving 9 bases between them. CDR3 loop: CASSLHRSSYNEQFF. CDR3 nucleotide sequence: TGCGCCAGCAGCTTACACAGGAGCTCCTACAATGAGCAGTTCTTC.

This clone was recorded many times. The rearrangement links TRBV28 to TRBJ1-3, with 10 bases aligning to TRBD1. V shed 7 bases and J 0 bases; nucleotides not matched to a gene: 3. CDR3 length: 15 amino acids. Germline V CDR1 and CDR2: MDHEN, SYDVKM. CDR3 loop: CASKRTGGSGNTIYF. The CDR3 DNA is TGTGCCAGCAAGAGGACAGGGGGCTCTGGAAACACCATATATTTT.

V usage is TRBV27 and J usage is TRBJ2-1; 8 nucleotides match TRBD1. The V segment lost 5 bases and the J segment 5 bases; nucleotides outside the gene matches: 5. Germline V gene lookup returns CDR1 MNHEY and CDR2 SMNVEV (reference sequence). The CDR3 runs 14 residues. The CDR3: CASSEGTGDNEQFF. The CDR3 region has the DNA TGTGCCAGCAGTGAAGGGACAGGTGACAATGAGCAGTTCTTC.

This sequence joins TRBV5-1 and TRBJ1-3; D is perhaps TRBD1 (6 bases). The CDR3 is 17 residues long. The germline V gene has CDR1 SGHRS and CDR2 YFSETQ. The V end lost 0 bases, the J end lost 0 bases, and 13 bases lay between the germline ends. CDR3 residues: CASSLEPQGFSGNTIYF. CDR3 sequence (DNA): TGCGCCAGCAGCTTGGAGCCACAGGGTTTCTCTGGAAACACCATATATTTT.

V gene TRBV7-3 combines with J gene TRBJ2-3; 8 nucleotides match TRBD2. CDR1 is SGHTA, CDR2 FQGTGA, per germline. V shed 4 bases and J 5 bases; nucleotides not matched to a gene: 11. This CDR3 spans 16 amino acids. In nucleotides, the CDR3 is TGTGCCAGCAGCTCCGACGCGGGAGGTGTGAGAGATACGCAGTATTTT. This gives the protein CASSSDAGGVRDTQYF.

This chain connects TRBV7-2 to TRBJ2-2; TRBD2 matches 10 bases. This CDR3 comprises 16 residues. V dropped 8 bases and J dropped 4; count of bases not matched to a gene: 10. In germline, CDR1 is SGHTA, CDR2 FQGNSA. The CDR3 DNA follows: TGTGCCAGCCGCCGGCAGCTAGCGGGAGTCACCGGGGAGCTGTTTTTT. Its translation is CASRRQLAGVTGELFF.

CDR3 bases: TGTGCCAGCAGTTACTTGACAGGCGGGGAGACCCAGTACTTC. The encoded protein is CASSYLTGGETQYF. J is TRBJ2-5 and V is TRBV6-5; TRBD1 is a possible D gene (6 bases). This CDR3 has 14 residues. Germline V CDR1 and CDR2: MNHEY, SVGAGI. The V end was cut by 1 base, the J end by 5 bases, with 11 bases between.